This is a list of T cell receptor beta chains from one sample in a study of blood T cell repertoires in COVID-19. Profiled with immunoSEQ multiplex PCR; TCRdb holds only in-frame clones, not every one. The table includes 100,000 or so clones, around four fifths detected once. Sequenced sample: peripheral blood. Receptors originate from a human donor in a cohort sampled during active COVID-19. CDR3s include the opening cysteine and the closing phenylalanine or tryptophan. The D gene is left open where the match is weak. Expanded clones are given a class, and other clones once, few, many or no size at all.

d_call,v_call,j_call,clone_size,cdr3_aa,cdr3_nt
-,TRBV4-3,TRBJ2-3,-,CASSQGPTSTDTQYF,TGCGCCAGCAGCCAGGGGCCGACTAGCACAGATACGCAGTATTTT
TRBD2,TRBV9,TRBJ2-7,-,CASSGRAGYSYEQYF,TGTGCCAGCAGCGGGCGAGCGGGGTACTCCTACGAGCAGTACTTC
TRBD2,TRBV5-8,TRBJ2-1,-,CASSPPRGRGGTEEQFF,TGTGCCAGCAGCCCGCCCCGCGGGCGGGGGGGCACGGAGGAGCAGTTCTTC
-,TRBV27,TRBJ2-7,-,CARHYEQYF,TGTGCCAGACACTACGAGCAGTACTTC
TRBD2,TRBV7-2,TRBJ2-5,-,CASTGRVEGQGETQYF,TGTGCCAGCACCGGGAGGGTTGAGGGCCAGGGAGAGACCCAGTACTTC
TRBD1,TRBV4-2,TRBJ1-2,-,CASSQDLQGTDGYTF,TGTGCCAGCAGCCAAGACTTACAGGGGACCGATGGCTACACCTTC
TRBD2,TRBV5-1,TRBJ2-3,-,CASSLAARTSGGRYF,TGCGCCAGCAGCTTGGCCGCAAGGACTAGCGGGGGAAGGTATTTT
-,TRBV9,TRBJ2-2,-,CASSKQGVGTGELFF,TGTGCCAGCAGCAAACAGGGCGTAGGGACCGGGGAGCTGTTTTTT
-,TRBV9,TRBJ1-2,once,CASSRLAGDYGYTF,TGTGCCAGCAGCCGACTTGCCGGGGACTATGGCTACACCTTC
TRBD2,TRBV7-2,TRBJ2-7,-,CASSLGLAGGSYEQYF,TGTGCCAGCAGCTTAGGACTAGCGGGGGGGTCCTACGAGCAGTACTTC
-,TRBV12-3/TRBV12-4,TRBJ2-3,-,CASSQTDTQYF,TGTGCCAGCAGTCAAACAGATACGCAGTATTTT
TRBD1,TRBV5-1,TRBJ2-7,-,CASSYKTGQGGEQYF,TGCGCCAGCAGCTATAAGACGGGACAGGGAGGCGAGCAGTACTTC
TRBD1,TRBV18,TRBJ1-1,-,CASSRTETGSTNTEAFF,TGTGCCAGCTCACGGACCGAGACAGGGTCAACGAACACTGAAGCTTTCTTT
-,TRBV2,TRBJ1-3,once,CASSGQGAGNTIYF,TGTGCCAGCAGTGGCCAGGGCGCTGGAAACACCATATATTTT
-,TRBV7-9,TRBJ1-5,-,CASSLGNQPQHF,TGTGCCAGCAGCCTCGGCAATCAGCCCCAGCATTTT
TRBD1,TRBV5-7,TRBJ2-3,-,CASSSRRDRQSTDTQYF,TGTGCCAGCAGCAGCAGACGGGACAGGCAAAGCACAGATACGCAGTATTTT
-,TRBV20-1,TRBJ2-1,-,CSAVDRGEQFF,TGCAGTGCCGTCGACCGGGGGGAGCAGTTCTTC
-,TRBV11-3,TRBJ2-7,-,CASSPTLAGGREQYF,TGTGCCAGCAGCCCAACCCTGGCAGGGGGGCGTGAGCAGTACTTC
TRBD1,TRBV10-3,TRBJ1-4,-,CAISSGTGATNEKLFF,TGTGCCATCAGTTCCGGGACAGGTGCAACTAATGAAAAACTGTTTTTT
-,TRBV6-5,TRBJ2-7,once,CASSWGGQRSYEQYF,TGTGCCAGCAGCTGGGGGGGACAACGGTCCTACGAGCAGTACTTC
-,TRBV5-6,TRBJ2-7,-,CASSLWVTTGRGEQYF,TGTGCCAGCAGTTTGTGGGTAACAACAGGGAGAGGGGAGCAGTACTTC
-,TRBV9,TRBJ2-3,-,CASSVSSLGTDTQYF,TGTGCCAGCAGCGTATCTAGCCTTGGCACAGATACGCAGTATTTT
-,TRBV6-2/TRBV6-3,TRBJ1-5,-,CASSPSLATTGEPQHF,TGTGCCAGCAGCCCGAGTTTGGCCACAACAGGAGAGCCCCAGCATTTT
-,TRBV4-3,TRBJ1-5,-,CASSQETRRDQPQHF,TGCGCCAGCAGCCAAGAAACCCGACGGGATCAGCCCCAGCATTTT
TRBD1,TRBV5-4,TRBJ1-6,few,CASSSGQGASSYNSPLHF,TGTGCCAGCAGCAGTGGACAGGGGGCTAGCTCCTATAATTCACCCCTCCACTTT
-,TRBV5-4,TRBJ2-1,-,CASSFPGSRSYNEQFF,TGTGCCAGCAGCTTCCCCGGGAGTAGGTCCTACAATGAGCAGTTCTTC
-,TRBV3-1/TRBV3-2,TRBJ1-3,-,CASSQSDSGNTIYF,TGTGCCAGCAGCCAGAGTGACTCTGGAAACACCATATATTTT
-,TRBV9,TRBJ2-1,-,CASSVSGPLGYNEQFF,TGTGCCAGCAGCGTCAGCGGGCCGCTAGGGTACAATGAGCAGTTCTTC
TRBD1,TRBV30,TRBJ1-5,few,CAWDPGQHQPQHF,TGTGCCTGGGACCCGGGACAGCATCAGCCCCAGCATTTT
TRBD1,TRBV2,TRBJ2-7,-,CASTYQTGGAYEQYF,TGTGCCAGCACCTACCAAACAGGGGGAGCCTACGAGCAGTACTTC
TRBD2,TRBV4-3,TRBJ2-5,-,CASSQDPAGGAQETQYF,TGCGCCAGCAGCCAAGATCCAGCGGGGGGGGCCCAAGAGACCCAGTACTTC
-,TRBV3-1/TRBV3-2,TRBJ1-1,-,CASSQVGRGGTEAFF,TGTGCCAGCAGCCAAGTGGGGAGGGGAGGAACTGAAGCTTTCTTT
-,TRBV19,TRBJ1-1,-,CASSSRQMNTEAFF,TGTGCCAGTAGTTCCCGACAGATGAACACTGAAGCTTTCTTT
TRBD2,TRBV19,TRBJ2-3,-,CASSLGGGSDTQYF,TGTGCCAGTAGCCTGGGCGGGGGGTCAGATACGCAGTATTTT
TRBD2,TRBV5-1,TRBJ2-3,-,CASQKRLAGVASTDTQYF,TGCGCCAGCCAAAAGAGACTAGCGGGGGTGGCTAGCACAGATACGCAGTATTTT
-,TRBV7-2,TRBJ2-2,-,CASSLANYRGSGELFF,TGTGCCAGCAGCTTGGCAAACTACAGAGGGTCGGGGGAGCTGTTTTTT
-,TRBV11-3,TRBJ1-1,-,CASSPRGGISSNTEAFF,TGTGCCAGCAGCCCGCGGGGAGGGATATCGTCGAACACTGAAGCTTTCTTT
-,TRBV7-2,TRBJ2-1,-,CASSGKLAFFPYNEQFF,TGTGCCAGCAGCGGAAAACTAGCTTTCTTTCCCTACAATGAGCAGTTCTTC
TRBD2,TRBV3-1/TRBV3-2,TRBJ2-7,-,CASTSRVGGGREQYF,TGTGCCAGCACCTCAAGGGTCGGCGGGGGGCGCGAGCAGTACTTC
-,TRBV11-3,TRBJ2-1,-,CASNIQGYNEQFF,TGTGCCAGCAACATACAGGGTTACAATGAGCAGTTCTTC
TRBD1,TRBV6-5,TRBJ2-7,-,CASSFRDRVNEQYF,TGTGCCAGCAGTTTCCGGGACAGGGTAAACGAGCAGTACTTC
-,TRBV12-3/TRBV12-4,TRBJ2-7,-,CASSSRTEQYF,TGTGCCAGCAGTTCCCGGACTGAGCAGTACTTC
TRBD1,TRBV19,TRBJ1-1,-,CASSDTGGRTEAFF,TGTGCCAGTAGTGACACAGGGGGCCGAACTGAAGCTTTCTTT
TRBD1,TRBV19,TRBJ1-4,-,CASIRTGGSTNEKLFF,TGTGCCAGTATCAGGACAGGGGGTTCAACTAATGAAAAACTGTTTTTT
TRBD2,TRBV5-1,TRBJ2-7,-,CASSWGLADSYEQYF,TGCGCCAGCAGCTGGGGACTAGCGGACTCCTACGAGCAGTACTTC
-,TRBV28,TRBJ1-2,once,CASSLIRNWNYGYTF,TGTGCCAGCAGTTTAATCAGGAATTGGAACTATGGCTACACCTTC
TRBD2,TRBV12-5,TRBJ2-3,-,CASGLLGGFWDTQYF,TGTGCTAGTGGTTTGTTGGGGGGGTTCTGGGATACGCAGTATTTT
TRBD2,TRBV9,TRBJ2-1,-,CASSSGGGGATNEQFF,TGTGCCAGCAGCTCCGGCGGCGGGGGGGCCACCAATGAGCAGTTCTTC
-,TRBV5-1,TRBJ2-2,once,CASSLGGENTGELFF,TGCGCCAGCAGCTTGGGCGGGGAGAACACCGGGGAGCTGTTTTTT
-,TRBV5-5,TRBJ2-3,-,CASSFGRVDGTQYF,TGTGCCAGCAGCTTTGGCAGGGTTGACGGTACGCAGTATTTT
TRBD1,TRBV4-3,TRBJ2-1,-,CASSLRLGTGLFF,TGCGCCAGCAGCCTTCGCCTCGGGACAGGGCTGTTCTTC
-,TRBV4-3,TRBJ2-1,-,CASSQVSSADEQFF,TGCGCCAGCAGCCAAGTCTCCAGCGCCGATGAGCAGTTCTTC
TRBD2,TRBV7-6,TRBJ2-1,-,CASSLGPSGGPRSYNEQFF,TGTGCCAGCAGCTTAGGGCCTAGCGGGGGGCCCCGCTCCTACAATGAGCAGTTCTTC
-,TRBV3-1/TRBV3-2,TRBJ2-1,-,CASSRRLLPSSYNEQFF,TGTGCCAGCAGCCGCCGACTCCTCCCGAGCTCCTACAATGAGCAGTTCTTC
TRBD1,TRBV10-3,TRBJ2-7,-,CAISETRGWDRASYEQYF,TGTGCCATCAGTGAGACACGAGGGTGGGACAGGGCTTCCTACGAGCAGTACTTC
TRBD1,TRBV4-2,TRBJ1-2,few,CASSQMVTGLSYGYTF,TGTGCCAGCAGCCAAATGGTGACAGGGTTGTCCTATGGCTACACCTTC
-,TRBV5-1,TRBJ1-1,-,CASSEPLAEAFF,TGCGCCAGCAGCGAACCTTTAGCTGAAGCTTTCTTT
-,TRBV19,TRBJ2-2,once,CASSIKWGGRVVTGELFF,TGTGCCAGTAGTATTAAGTGGGGGGGCCGTGTTGTCACCGGGGAGCTGTTTTTT
-,TRBV5-1,TRBJ2-5,-,CASSFYGDQETQYF,TGCGCCAGCAGCTTTTACGGTGATCAAGAGACCCAGTACTTC